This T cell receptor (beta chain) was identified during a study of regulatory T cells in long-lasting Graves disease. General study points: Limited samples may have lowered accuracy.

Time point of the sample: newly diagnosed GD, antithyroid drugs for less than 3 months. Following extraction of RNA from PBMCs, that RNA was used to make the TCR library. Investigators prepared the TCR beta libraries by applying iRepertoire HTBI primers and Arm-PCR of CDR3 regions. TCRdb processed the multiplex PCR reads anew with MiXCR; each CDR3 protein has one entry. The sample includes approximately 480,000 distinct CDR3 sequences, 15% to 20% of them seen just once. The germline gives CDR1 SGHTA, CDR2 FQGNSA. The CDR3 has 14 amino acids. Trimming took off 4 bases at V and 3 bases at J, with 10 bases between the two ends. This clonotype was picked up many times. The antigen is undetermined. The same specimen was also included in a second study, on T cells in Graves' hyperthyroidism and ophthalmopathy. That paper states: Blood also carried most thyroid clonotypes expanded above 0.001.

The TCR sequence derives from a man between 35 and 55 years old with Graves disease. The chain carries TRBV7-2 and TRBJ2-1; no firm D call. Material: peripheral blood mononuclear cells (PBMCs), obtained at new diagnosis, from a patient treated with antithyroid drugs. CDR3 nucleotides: TGTGCCAGCAGCTCTCACAGCCGCTACAATGAGCAGTTCTTC. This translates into CASSSHSRYNEQFF.